The source of this T cell receptor beta chain is a study of T cells expressing NK-cell markers. Germline V CDR1 and CDR2: MGHRA, YSYEKL. The CDR3 contains 13 residues. TCR beta cDNA was generated via 5'RACE template switching incorporating UMIs. TCRdb reworked the 5' RACE reads into one entry per CDR3 protein, no DNA. This listing includes roughly 150,000 distinct CDR3 sequences. The sequencing sample was made of blood T cells: a sorted CD56 or NKG2C T cell subset, CD4+ or CD8+ T cells, or bulk PBMC T cells (not recorded which). J is TRBJ1-4 and V is TRBV4-1; TCRdb's D gene call, TRBD1, goes unchecked for lack of DNA. The receptor was derived from a woman aged 18 to 69 in good health. The CDR3 protein is CASSQFRGEKLFF.